This record looks at one T cell receptor (beta chain) sequence and its context. These data originate in a study of shared clonotypes between healthy human individuals. Evenly divided among several immunoSEQ plates was the genomic DNA of each subset. Sequencing used immunoSEQ multiplex PCR; TCRdb keeps in-frame clones, though not all of them. This sample has 2 million to 2.5 million clones; approximately 93% occur once, and the top ten carry about 0.37%. Germline loops: CDR1 SGHKS, CDR2 YYEKEE (reference sequence). This CDR3 comprises 15 residues. V was pared by 0 bases and J by 0 bases, with 10 bases between.

The sequencing input was naive CD4+ T cells from PBMCs. The subset was: CD45RA+ positively selected. The genes are TRBV5-5 and TRBJ2-7; tentative D call: TRBD2 (6 bases). This clonotype was obtained from a man in his late teens or twenties in good health. Some clones in this sample may be carry-over from other donors' samples. The CDR3 sequence is CASSLVAVSSYEQYF. In nucleotides, the CDR3 is TGTGCCAGCAGCTTGGTAGCGGTTAGCTCCTACGAGCAGTACTTC.